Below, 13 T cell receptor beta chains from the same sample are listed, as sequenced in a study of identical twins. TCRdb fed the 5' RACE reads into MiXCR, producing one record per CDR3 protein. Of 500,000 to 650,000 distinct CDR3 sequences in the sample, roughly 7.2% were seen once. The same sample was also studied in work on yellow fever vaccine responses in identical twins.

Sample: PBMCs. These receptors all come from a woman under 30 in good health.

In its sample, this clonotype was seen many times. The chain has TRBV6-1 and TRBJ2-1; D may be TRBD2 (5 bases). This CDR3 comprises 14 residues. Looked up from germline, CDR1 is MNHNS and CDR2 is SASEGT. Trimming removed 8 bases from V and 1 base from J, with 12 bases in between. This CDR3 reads CASGDGMSYNEQFF. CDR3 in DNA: TGTGCCAGCGGCGACGGGATGTCCTACAATGAGCAGTTCTTC.

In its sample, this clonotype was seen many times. The CDR3 sequence is CSASRLTDTQYF. The CDR3 nucleotides are TGCAGTGCTAGTCGTTTAACAGATACGCAGTATTTT. V usage is TRBV20-1 and J usage is TRBJ2-3; the D is unclear. The CDR3 totals 12 residues. The germline V and J ends were trimmed by 3 bases and 3 bases, with 7 bases remaining between them. Germline V gene lookup returns CDR1 DFQATT and CDR2 SNEGSKA (reference sequence).

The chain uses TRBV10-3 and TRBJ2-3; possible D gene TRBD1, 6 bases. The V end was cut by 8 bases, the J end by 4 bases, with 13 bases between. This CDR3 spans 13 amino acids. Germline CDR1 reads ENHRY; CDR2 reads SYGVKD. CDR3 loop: CAIQTPGADTQYF. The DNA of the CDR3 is TGTGCCATCCAAACTCCAGGGGCAGATACGCAGTATTTT.

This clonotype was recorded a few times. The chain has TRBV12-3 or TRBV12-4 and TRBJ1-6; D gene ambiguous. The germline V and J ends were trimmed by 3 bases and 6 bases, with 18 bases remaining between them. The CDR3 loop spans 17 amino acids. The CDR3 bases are TGTGCCAGCAGTTTTTCGGGCAGGTTGGTCGGTAATTCACCCCTCCACTTT. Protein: CASSFSGRLVGNSPLHF.

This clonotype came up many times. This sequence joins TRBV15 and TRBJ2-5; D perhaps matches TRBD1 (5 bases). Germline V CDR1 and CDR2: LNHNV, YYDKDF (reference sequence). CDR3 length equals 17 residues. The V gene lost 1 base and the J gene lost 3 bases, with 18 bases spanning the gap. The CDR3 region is CATSRVGAAYGKETQYF. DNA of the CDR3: TGTGCCACCAGCAGAGTTGGGGCGGCCTATGGGAAAGAGACCCAGTACTTC.

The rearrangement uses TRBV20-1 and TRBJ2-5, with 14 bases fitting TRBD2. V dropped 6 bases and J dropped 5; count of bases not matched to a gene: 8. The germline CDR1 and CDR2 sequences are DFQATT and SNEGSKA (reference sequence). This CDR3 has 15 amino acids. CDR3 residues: CSASAGLAGVETQYF. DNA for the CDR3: TGCAGTGCATCTGCGGGACTAGCGGGGGTGGAGACCCAGTACTTC.

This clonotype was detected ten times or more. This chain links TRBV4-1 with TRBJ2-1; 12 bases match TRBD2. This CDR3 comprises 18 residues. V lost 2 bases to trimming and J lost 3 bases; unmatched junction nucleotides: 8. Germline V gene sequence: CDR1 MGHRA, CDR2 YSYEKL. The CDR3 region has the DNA TGCGCCAGCAGCCAACTCGATCTGGGACTAGCGGGCTACAATGAGCAGTTCTTC. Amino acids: CASSQLDLGLAGYNEQFF.

Here the CDR3 reads CASSPRAGVGDEQFF. In DNA, the CDR3 is TGTGCCAGCAGTCCCCGCGCTGGAGTAGGCGATGAGCAGTTCTTC. The chain couples TRBV25-1 to TRBJ2-1; no clear D. This CDR3 has 15 amino acids. V was cut by 5 bases and J by 8 bases, with 19 bases left in between. Looked up from germline, CDR1 is MGHDK and CDR2 is SYGVNS.

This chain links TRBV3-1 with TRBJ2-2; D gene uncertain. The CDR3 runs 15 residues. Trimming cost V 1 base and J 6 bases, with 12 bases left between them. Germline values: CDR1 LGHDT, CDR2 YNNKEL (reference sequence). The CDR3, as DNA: TGTGCCAGCAGCCAAGTTAGGGTAATAGCCGGGGAGCTGTTTTTT. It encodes CASSQVRVIAGELFF.

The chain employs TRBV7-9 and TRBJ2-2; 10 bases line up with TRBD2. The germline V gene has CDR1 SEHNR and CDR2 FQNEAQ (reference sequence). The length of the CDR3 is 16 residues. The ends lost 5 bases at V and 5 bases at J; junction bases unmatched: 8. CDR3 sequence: CASSPGLAEGTGELFF. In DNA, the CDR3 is TGTGCCAGCAGCCCCGGACTAGCGGAGGGGACCGGGGAGCTGTTTTTT.

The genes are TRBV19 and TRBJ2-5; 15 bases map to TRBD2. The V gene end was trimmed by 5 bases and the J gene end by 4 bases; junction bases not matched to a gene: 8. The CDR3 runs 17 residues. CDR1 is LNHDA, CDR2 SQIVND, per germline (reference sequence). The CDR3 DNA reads TGTGCCAGTAGTCCGCGGACTAGCGGGAGGGCCCGAGAGACCCAGTACTTC. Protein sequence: CASSPRTSGRARETQYF.

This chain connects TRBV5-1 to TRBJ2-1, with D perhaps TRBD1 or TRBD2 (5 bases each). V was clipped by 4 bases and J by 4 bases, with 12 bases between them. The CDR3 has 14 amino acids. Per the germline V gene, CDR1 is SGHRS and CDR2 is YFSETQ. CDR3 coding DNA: TGCGCCAGCAGCCGCCGGGACCCATACAATGAGCAGTTCTTC. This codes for CASSRRDPYNEQFF. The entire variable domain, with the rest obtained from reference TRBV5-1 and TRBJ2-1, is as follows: KAGVTQTPRYLIKTRGQQVTLSCSPISGHRSVSWYQQTPGQGLQFLFEYFSETQRNKGNFPGRFSGRQFSNSRSEMNVSTLELGDSALYLCASSRRDPYNEQFFGPGTRLTVL.

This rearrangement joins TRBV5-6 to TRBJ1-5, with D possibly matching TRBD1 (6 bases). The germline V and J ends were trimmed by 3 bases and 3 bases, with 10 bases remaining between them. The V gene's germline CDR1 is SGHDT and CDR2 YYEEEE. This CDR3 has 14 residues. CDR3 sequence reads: CASSSGQYNQPQHF. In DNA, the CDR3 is TGTGCCAGCAGCTCAGGACAGTACAATCAGCCCCAGCATTTT.